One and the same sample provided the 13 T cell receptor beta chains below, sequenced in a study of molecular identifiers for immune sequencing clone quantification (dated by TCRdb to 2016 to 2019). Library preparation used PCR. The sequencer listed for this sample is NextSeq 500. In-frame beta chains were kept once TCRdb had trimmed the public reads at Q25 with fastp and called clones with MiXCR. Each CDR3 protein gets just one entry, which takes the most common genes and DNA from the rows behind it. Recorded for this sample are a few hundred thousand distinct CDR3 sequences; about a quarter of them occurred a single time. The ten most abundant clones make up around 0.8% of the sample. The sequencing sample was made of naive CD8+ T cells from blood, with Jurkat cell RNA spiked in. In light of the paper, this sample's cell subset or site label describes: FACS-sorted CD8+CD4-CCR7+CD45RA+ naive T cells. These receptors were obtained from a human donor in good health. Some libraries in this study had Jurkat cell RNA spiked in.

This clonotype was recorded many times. CDR3 bases: TGTGCCAGCAGCCAAACAGGGACGTTAGGCAATCAGCCCCAGCATTTT. It codes for CASSQTGTLGNQPQHF. The chain employs TRBV7-9 and TRBJ1-5; D is perhaps TRBD1 (6 bases). CDR3 length equals 16 residues. Germline CDR1 SEHNR, CDR2 FQNEAQ (reference sequence). The V end was cut by 5 bases, the J end by 2 bases, with 16 bases between. Variable domain in full (rest from reference TRBV7-9 and TRBJ1-5): DTGVSQNPRHKITKRGQNVTFRCDPISEHNRLYWYRQTLGQGPEFLTYFQNEAQLEKSRLLSDRFSAERPKGSFSTLEIQRTEQGDSAMYLCASSQTGTLGNQPQHFGDGTRLSIL.

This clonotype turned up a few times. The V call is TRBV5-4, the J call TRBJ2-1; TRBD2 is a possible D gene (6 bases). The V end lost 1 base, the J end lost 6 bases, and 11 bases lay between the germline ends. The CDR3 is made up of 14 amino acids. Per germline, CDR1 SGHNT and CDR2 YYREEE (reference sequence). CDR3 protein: CASSLFGGVNEQFF. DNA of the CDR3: TGTGCCAGCAGCTTGTTTGGCGGGGTCAATGAGCAGTTCTTC.

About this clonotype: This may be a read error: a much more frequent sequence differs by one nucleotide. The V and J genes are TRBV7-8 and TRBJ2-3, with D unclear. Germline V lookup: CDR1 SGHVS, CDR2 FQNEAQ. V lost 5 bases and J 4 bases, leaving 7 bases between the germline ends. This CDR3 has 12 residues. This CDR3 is CASSAHADTQYF. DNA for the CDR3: TGTGCCAGCAGCGCCCACGCAGATACGCAGTATTTT.

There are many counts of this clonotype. The CDR3 DNA reads TGTGCCAGCAGCTTCCAACCGGGACTAGCGCCTTACACAGATACGCAGTATTTT. Its translation: CASSFQPGLAPYTDTQYF. The chain links TRBV14 to TRBJ2-3; TRBD2 agrees at 10 bases. In germline, CDR1 is SGHDN, CDR2 FVKESK. The CDR3 contains 18 residues. V shed 5 bases and J 2 bases; nucleotides not matched to a gene: 13.

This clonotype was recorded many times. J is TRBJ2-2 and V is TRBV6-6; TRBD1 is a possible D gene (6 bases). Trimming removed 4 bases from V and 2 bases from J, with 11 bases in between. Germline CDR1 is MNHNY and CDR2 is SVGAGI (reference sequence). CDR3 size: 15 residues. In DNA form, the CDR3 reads TGTGCCAGCAGTTCGTCAGGGGTAAACACCGGGGAGCTGTTTTTT. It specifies CASSSSGVNTGELFF.

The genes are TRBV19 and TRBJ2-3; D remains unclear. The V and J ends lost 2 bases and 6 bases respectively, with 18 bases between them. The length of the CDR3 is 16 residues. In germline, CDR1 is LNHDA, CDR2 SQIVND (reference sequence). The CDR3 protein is CASSISGASWLDTQYF. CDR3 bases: TGTGCCAGTAGTATATCGGGCGCCTCGTGGCTGGATACGCAGTATTTT.

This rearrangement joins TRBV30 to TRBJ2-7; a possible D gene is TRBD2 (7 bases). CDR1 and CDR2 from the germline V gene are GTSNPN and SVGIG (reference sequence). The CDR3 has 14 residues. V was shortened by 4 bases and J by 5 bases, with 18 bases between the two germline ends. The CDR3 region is CAWTRGGLVNEQYF. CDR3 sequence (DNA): TGTGCCTGGACTAGGGGGGGTTTGGTCAACGAGCAGTACTTC.

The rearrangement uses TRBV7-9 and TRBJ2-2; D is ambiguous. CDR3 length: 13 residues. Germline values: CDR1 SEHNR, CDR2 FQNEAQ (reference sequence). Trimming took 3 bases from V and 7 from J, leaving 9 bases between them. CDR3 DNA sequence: TGTGCCAGCAGCTTGGTTGACGACGGGGAGCTGTTTTTT. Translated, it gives CASSLVDDGELFF. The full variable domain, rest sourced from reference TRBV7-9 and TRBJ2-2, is DTGVSQNPRHKITKRGQNVTFRCDPISEHNRLYWYRQTLGQGPEFLTYFQNEAQLEKSRLLSDRFSAERPKGSFSTLEIQRTEQGDSAMYLCASSLVDDGELFFGEGSRLTVL.

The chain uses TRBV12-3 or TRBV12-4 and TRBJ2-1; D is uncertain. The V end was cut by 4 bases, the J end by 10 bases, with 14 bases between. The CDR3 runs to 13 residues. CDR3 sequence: CASSSGVGREQFF. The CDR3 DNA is TGTGCCAGCAGTTCCGGAGTCGGCAGGGAGCAGTTCTTC.

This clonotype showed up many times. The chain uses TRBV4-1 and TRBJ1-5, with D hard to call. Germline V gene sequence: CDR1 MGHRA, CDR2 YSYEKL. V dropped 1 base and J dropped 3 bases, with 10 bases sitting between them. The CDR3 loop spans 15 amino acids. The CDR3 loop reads CASSQVGDPNQPQHF. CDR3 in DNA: TGCGCCAGCAGCCAAGTAGGAGACCCCAATCAGCCCCAGCATTTT.

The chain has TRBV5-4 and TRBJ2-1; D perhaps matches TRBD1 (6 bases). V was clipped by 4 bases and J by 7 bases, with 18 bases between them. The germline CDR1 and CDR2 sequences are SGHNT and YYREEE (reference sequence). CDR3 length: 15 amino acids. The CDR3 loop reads CASSPGVAIVNEQFF. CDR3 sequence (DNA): TGTGCCAGCAGCCCAGGGGTGGCCATCGTGAATGAGCAGTTCTTC.

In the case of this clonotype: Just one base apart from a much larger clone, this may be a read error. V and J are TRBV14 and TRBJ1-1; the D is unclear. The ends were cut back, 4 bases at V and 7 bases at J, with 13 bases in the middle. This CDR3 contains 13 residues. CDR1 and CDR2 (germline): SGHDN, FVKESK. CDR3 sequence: CASSREATFEAFF. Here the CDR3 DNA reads TGTGCCAGCAGCCGAGAGGCTACGTTTGAAGCTTTCTTT.

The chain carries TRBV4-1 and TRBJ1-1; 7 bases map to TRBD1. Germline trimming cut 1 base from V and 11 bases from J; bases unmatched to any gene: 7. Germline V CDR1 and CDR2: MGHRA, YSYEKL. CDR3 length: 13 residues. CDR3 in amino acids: CASSQVDGQEAFF. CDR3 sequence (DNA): TGCGCCAGCAGCCAAGTAGATGGACAGGAGGCTTTCTTT.